What follows are 2 T cell receptor beta chains derived from one specimen sequenced in a study of T cell responses to AZD1222 COVID-19 vaccine. Using immunoSEQ multiplex PCR, the repertoire was profiled, and TCRdb retains in-frame clones only, with some absent. The top ten clones hold approximately 26% of a sample with approximately 180,000 clones, about 88% of them seen once. The specimen was peripheral blood, collected 28 days after the second AZD1222 dose. The receptor set was obtained from an adult who received the AZD1222 COVID-19 vaccine.

This sequence joins TRBV10-3 and TRBJ2-7, with TRBD2 identical over 9 bases. Per the germline V gene, CDR1 is ENHRY and CDR2 is SYGVKD. The CDR3 runs 14 residues. V lost 5 bases and J lost 0; bases outside the gene matches: 2. The CDR3, as DNA: TGTGCCATCAGTCTTAGCGGGAGCTCCTACGAGCAGTACTTC. Its protein product is CAISLSGSSYEQYF.

This chain connects TRBV11-1 to TRBJ2-2; D possibly corresponds to TRBD2 (5 bases). CDR1 is SGHAT and CDR2 is FQDESV in the germline V gene (reference sequence). V was cut by 5 bases and J by 3 bases, with 16 bases left in between. CDR3 size: 16 residues. The CDR3 reads CASSEPRVDYTGELFF. In DNA, the CDR3 is TGTGCCAGCAGCGAACCGCGGGTGGACTACACCGGGGAGCTGTTTTTT.